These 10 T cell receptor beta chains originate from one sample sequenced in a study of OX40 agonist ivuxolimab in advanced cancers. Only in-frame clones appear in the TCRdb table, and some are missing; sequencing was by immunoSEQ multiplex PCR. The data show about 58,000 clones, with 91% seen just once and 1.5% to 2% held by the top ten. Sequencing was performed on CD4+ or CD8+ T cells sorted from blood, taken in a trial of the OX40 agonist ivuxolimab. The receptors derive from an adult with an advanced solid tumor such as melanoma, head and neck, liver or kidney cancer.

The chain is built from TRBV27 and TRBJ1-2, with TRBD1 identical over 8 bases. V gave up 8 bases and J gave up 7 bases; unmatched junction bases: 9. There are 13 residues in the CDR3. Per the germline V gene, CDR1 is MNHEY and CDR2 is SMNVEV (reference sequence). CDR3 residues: CASGIQGARGYTF. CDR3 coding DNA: TGTGCCAGCGGAATCCAGGGGGCGCGTGGCTACACCTTC.

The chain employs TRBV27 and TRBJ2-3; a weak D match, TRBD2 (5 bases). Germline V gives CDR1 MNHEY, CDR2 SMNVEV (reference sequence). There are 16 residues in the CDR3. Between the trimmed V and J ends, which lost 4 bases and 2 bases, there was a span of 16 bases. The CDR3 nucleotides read TGTGCCAGCAGTTCTCAGGTTACGGGGTACACAGATACGCAGTATTTT. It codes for CASSSQVTGYTDTQYF.

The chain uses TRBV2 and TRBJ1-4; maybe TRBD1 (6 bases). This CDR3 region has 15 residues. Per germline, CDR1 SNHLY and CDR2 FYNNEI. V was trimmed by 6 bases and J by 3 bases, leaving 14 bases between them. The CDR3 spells CASRQTGMPNEKLFF. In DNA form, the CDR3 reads TGTGCCAGCAGGCAAACAGGGATGCCTAATGAAAAACTGTTTTTT. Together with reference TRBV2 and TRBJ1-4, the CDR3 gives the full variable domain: EPEVTQTPSHQVTQMGQEVILRCVPISNHLYFYWYRQILGQKVEFLVSFYNNEISEKSEIFDDQFSVERPDGSNFTLKIRSTKLEDSAMYFCASRQTGMPNEKLFFGSGTQLSVL.

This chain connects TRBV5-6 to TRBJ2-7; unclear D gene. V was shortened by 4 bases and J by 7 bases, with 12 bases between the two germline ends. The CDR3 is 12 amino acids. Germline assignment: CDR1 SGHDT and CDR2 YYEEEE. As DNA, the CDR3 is TGTGCCAGCAGCCGGCAGAGTAGGGAGCAGTACTTC. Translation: CASSRQSREQYF.

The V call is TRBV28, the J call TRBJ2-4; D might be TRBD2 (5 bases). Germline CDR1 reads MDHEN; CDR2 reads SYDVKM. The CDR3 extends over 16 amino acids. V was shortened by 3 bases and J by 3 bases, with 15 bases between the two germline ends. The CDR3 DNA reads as TGTGCCAGCAGTTTGTCCGTAGTCGGACTCAAAAACATTCAGTACTTC. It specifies CASSLSVVGLKNIQYF.

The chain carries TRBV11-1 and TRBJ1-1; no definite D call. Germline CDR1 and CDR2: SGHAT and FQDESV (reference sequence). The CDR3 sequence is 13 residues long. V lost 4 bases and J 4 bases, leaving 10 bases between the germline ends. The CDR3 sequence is CASSSRRGTEAFF. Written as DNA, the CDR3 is TGTGCCAGCAGCTCCAGACGGGGCACTGAAGCTTTCTTT.

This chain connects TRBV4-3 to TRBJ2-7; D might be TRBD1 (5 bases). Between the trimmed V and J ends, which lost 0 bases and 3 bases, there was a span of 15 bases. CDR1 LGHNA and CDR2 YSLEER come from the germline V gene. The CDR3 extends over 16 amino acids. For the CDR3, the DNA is TGCGCCAGCAGCCAAGATCCCAGACAGCCGATCTACGAGCAGTACTTC. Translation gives CASSQDPRQPIYEQYF.

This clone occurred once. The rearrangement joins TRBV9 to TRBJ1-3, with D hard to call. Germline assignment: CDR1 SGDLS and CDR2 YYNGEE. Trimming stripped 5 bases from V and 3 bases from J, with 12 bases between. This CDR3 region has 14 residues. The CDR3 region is CASRSLGVGNTIYF. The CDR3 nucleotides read TGTGCCAGCAGGTCACTCGGGGTTGGAAACACCATATATTTT. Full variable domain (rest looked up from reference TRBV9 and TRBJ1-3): DSGVTQTPKHLITATGQRVTLRCSPRSGDLSVYWYQQSLDQGLQFLIQYYNGEERAKGNILERFSAQQFPDLHSELNLSSLELGDSALYFCASRSLGVGNTIYFGEGSWLTVV.

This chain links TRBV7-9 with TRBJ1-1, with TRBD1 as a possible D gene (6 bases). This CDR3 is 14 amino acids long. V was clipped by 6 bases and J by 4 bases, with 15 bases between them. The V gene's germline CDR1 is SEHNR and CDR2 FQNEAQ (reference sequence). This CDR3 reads CASRLQGGGTEAFF. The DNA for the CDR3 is TGTGCCAGCAGGCTACAGGGCGGAGGCACTGAAGCTTTCTTT.

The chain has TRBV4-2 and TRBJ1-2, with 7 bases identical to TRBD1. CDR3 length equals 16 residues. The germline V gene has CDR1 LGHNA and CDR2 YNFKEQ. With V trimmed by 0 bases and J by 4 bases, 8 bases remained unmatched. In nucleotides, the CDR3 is TGTGCCAGCAGCCAAGATAACGAGGGGGCAGTCTATGGCTACACCTTC. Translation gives CASSQDNEGAVYGYTF.